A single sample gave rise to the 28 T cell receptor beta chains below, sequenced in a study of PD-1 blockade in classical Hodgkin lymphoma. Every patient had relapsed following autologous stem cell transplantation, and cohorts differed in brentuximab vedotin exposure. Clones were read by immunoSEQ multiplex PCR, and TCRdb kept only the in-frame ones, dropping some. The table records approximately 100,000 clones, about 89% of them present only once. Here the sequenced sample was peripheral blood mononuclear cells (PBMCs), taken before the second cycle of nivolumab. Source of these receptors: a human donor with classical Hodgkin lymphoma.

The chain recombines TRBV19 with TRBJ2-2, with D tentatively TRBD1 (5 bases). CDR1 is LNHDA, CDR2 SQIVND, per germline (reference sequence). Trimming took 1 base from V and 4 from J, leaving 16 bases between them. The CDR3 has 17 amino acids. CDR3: CASSIGTTVLITGELFF. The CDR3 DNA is TGTGCCAGTAGTATAGGGACGACAGTACTTATCACCGGGGAGCTGTTTTTT.

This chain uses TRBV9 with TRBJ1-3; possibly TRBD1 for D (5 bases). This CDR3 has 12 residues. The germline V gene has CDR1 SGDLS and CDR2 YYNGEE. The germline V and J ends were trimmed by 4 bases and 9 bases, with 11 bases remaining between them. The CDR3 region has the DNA TGTGCCAGCAGCTCCTCTACAGGCACCATATATTTT. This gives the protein CASSSSTGTIYF.

The CDR3 protein is CASRGGGETQYF. The CDR3 DNA reads TGTGCCAGCAGGGGGGGCGGGGAGACCCAGTACTTC. The chain carries TRBV6-1 and TRBJ2-5, with D perhaps assigned TRBD1 or TRBD2 (6 bases each). CDR1 and CDR2 (germline): MNHNS, SASEGT. The CDR3 is made up of 12 amino acids. Between the trimmed V and J ends, which lost 6 bases and 5 bases, there was a span of 10 bases.

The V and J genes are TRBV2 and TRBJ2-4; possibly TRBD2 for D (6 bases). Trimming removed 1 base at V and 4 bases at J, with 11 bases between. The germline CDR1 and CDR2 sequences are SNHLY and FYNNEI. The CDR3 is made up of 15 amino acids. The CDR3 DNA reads TGTGCCAGCAGTGAAGAGGAGGAGGGGAAAAACATTCAGTACTTC. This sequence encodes CASSEEEEGKNIQYF.

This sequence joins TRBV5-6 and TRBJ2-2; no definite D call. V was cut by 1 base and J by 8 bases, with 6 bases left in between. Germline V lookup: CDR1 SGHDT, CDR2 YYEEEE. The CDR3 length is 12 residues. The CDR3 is CASSLFGGELFF. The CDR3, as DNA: TGTGCCAGCAGCTTGTTTGGAGGGGAGCTGTTTTTT.

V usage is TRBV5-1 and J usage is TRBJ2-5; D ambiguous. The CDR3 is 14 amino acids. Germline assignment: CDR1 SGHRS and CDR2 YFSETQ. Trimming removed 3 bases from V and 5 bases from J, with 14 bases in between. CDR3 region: CASSWLHSGETQYF. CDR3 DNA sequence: TGCGCCAGCAGCTGGCTTCATAGTGGCGAGACCCAGTACTTC. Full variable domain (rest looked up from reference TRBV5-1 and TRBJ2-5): KAGVTQTPRYLIKTRGQQVTLSCSPISGHRSVSWYQQTPGQGLQFLFEYFSETQRNKGNFPGRFSGRQFSNSRSEMNVSTLELGDSALYLCASSWLHSGETQYFGPGTRLLVL.

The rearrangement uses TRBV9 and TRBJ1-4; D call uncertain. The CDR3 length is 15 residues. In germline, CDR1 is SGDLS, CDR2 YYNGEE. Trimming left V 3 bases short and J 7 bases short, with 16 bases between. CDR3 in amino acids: CASSGESGWSEKLFF. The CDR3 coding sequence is TGTGCCAGCAGCGGAGAGTCGGGGTGGAGTGAAAAACTGTTTTTT.

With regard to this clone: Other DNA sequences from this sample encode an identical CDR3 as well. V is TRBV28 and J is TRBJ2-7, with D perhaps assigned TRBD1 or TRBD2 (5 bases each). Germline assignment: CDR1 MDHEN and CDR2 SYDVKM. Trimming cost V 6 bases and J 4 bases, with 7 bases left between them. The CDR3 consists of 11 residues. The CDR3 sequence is CASRGVYEQYF. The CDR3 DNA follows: TGTGCCAGCAGGGGGGTGTACGAGCAGTACTTC.

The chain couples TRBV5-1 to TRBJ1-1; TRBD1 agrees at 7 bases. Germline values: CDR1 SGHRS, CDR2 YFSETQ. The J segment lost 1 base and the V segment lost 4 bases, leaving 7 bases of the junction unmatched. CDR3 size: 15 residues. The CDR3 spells CASSPTHRGNTEAFF. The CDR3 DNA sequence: TGCGCCAGCAGCCCCACCCACAGGGGGAACACTGAAGCTTTCTTT.

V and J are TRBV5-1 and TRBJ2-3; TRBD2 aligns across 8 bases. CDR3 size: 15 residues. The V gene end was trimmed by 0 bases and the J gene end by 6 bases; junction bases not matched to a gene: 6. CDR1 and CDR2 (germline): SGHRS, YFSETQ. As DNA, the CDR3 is TGCGCCAGCAGCTTGGATAGCGGGGCCGGCGATACGCAGTATTTT. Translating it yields CASSLDSGAGDTQYF.

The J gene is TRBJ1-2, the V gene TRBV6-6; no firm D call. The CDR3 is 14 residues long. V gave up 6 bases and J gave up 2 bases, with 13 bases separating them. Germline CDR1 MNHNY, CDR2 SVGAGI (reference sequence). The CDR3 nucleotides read TGTGCCAGCAGCTTCCCAGGTGCGAACTATGGCTACACCTTC. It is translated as CASSFPGANYGYTF.

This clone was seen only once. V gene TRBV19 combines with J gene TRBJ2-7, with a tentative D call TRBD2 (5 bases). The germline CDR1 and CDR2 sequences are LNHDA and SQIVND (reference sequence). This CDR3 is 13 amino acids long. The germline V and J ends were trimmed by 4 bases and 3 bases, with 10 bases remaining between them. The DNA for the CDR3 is TGTGCCAGTAGTAGGACTGTTGACTACGAGCAGTACTTC. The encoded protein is CASSRTVDYEQYF.

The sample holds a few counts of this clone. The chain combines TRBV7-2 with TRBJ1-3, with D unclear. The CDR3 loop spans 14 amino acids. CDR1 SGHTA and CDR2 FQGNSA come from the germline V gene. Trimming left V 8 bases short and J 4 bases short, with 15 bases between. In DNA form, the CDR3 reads TGTGCCAGCTCCGCCGGCTTTTCGGGAAACACCATATATTTT. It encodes CASSAGFSGNTIYF.

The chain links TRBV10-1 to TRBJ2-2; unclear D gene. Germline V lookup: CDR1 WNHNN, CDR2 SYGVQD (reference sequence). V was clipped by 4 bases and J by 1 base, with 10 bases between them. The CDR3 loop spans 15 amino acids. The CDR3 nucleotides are TGCGCCAGCAGTGCTGTCTCGGGGAACACCGGGGAGCTGTTTTTT. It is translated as CASSAVSGNTGELFF.

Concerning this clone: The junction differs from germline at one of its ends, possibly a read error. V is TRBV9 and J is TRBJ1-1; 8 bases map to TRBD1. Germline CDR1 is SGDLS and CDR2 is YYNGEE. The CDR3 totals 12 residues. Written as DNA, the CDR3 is TGTGCCAGCAGCGTCCAGGGGGCCGCGGCGGTCTTT. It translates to CASSVQGAAAVF.

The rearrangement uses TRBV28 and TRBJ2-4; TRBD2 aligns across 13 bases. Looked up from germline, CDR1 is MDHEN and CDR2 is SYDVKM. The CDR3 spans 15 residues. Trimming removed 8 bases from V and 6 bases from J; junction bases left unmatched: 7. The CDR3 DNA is TGTGCCAGCGGACTAGCGGGGGCCCTACGAAACATTCAGTACTTC. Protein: CASGLAGALRNIQYF.

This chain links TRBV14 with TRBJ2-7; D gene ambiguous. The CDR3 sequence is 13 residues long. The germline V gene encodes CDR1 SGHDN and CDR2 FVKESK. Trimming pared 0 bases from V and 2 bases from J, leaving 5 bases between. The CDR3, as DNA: TGTGCCAGCAGCCAAGATAAGGCCTACGAGCAGTACTTC. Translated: CASSQDKAYEQYF.

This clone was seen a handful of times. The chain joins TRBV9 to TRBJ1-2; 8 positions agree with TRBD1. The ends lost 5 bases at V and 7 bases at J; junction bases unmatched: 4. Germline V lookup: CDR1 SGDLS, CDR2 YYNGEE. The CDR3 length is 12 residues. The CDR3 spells CASRQDRAGYTF. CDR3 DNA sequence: TGTGCCAGCAGACAGGACAGGGCTGGCTACACCTTC.

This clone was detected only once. The DNA of the CDR3 is TGTGCCAGCAGCCTTTGGACAGGGGGGGACGAGCAGTACTTC. This sequence encodes CASSLWTGGDEQYF. V is TRBV9 and J is TRBJ2-7; 10 positions agree with TRBD1. J lost 5 bases, V lost 4 bases, and 6 bases had no gene match. CDR1 is SGDLS, CDR2 YYNGEE, per germline. This CDR3 is 14 amino acids long.

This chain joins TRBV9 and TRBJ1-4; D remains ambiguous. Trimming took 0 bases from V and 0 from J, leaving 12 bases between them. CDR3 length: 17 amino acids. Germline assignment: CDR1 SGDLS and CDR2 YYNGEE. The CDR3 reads CASSVGGWSATNEKLFF. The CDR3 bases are TGTGCCAGCAGCGTAGGGGGATGGTCTGCAACTAATGAAAAACTGTTTTTT.

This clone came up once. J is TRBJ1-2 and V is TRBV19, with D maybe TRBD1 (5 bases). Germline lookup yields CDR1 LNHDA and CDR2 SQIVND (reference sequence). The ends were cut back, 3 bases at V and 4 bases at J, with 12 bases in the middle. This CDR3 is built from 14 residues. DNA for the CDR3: TGTGCCAGTAGTATCCAGGAGGGGTCCTATGGCTACACCTTC. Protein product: CASSIQEGSYGYTF.

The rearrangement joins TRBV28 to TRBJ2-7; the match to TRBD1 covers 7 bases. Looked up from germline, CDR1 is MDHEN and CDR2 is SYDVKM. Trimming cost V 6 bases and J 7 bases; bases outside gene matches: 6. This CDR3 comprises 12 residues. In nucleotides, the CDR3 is TGTGCCAGCAGGACAGGGTTCGGGGAGCAGTACTTC. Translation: CASRTGFGEQYF.

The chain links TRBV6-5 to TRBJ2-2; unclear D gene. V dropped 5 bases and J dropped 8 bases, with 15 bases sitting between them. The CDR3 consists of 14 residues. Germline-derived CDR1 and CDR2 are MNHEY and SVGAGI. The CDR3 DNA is TGTGCCAGCAGTCCCGTCGAAGCTTGGGGGGAGCTGTTTTTT. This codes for CASSPVEAWGELFF.

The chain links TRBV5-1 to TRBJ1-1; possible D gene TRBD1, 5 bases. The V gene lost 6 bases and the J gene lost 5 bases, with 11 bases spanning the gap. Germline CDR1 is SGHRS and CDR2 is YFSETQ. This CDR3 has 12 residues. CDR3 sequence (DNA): TGCGCCAGCACGGGGCCGGGGACTGAAGCTTTCTTT. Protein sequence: CASTGPGTEAFF.

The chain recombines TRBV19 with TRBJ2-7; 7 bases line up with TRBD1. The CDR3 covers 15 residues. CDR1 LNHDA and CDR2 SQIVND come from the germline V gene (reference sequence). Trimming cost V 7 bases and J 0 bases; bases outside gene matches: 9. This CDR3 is CASTPGQFFSYEQYF. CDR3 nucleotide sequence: TGTGCCAGTACCCCGGGACAGTTCTTCTCCTACGAGCAGTACTTC. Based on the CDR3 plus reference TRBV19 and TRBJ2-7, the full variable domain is DGGITQSPKYLFRKEGQNVTLSCEQNLNHDAMYWYRQDPGQGLRLIYYSQIVNDFQKGDIAEGYSVSREKKESFPLTVTSAQKNPTAFYLCASTPGQFFSYEQYFGPGTRLTVT.

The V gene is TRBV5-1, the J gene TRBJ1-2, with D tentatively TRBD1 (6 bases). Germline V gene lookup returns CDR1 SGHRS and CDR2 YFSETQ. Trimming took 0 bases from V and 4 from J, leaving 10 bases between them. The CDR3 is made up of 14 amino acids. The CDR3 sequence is CASSLGGGAYGYTF. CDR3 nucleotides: TGCGCCAGCAGCTTGGGCGGGGGCGCCTATGGCTACACCTTC.

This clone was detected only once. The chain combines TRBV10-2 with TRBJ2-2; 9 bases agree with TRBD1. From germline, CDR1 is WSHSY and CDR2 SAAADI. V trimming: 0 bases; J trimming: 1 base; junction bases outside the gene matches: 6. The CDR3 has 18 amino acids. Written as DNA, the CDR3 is TGCGCCAGCAGTGAGTCGTTCTTGGGACAGGGGAACACCGGGGAGCTGTTTTTT. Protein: CASSESFLGQGNTGELFF.

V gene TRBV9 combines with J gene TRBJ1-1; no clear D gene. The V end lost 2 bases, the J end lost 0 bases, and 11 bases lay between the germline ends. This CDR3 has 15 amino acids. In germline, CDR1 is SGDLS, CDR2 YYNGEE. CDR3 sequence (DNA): TGTGCCAGCAGCGTTCTCGCCACCATGAACACTGAAGCTTTCTTT. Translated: CASSVLATMNTEAFF.